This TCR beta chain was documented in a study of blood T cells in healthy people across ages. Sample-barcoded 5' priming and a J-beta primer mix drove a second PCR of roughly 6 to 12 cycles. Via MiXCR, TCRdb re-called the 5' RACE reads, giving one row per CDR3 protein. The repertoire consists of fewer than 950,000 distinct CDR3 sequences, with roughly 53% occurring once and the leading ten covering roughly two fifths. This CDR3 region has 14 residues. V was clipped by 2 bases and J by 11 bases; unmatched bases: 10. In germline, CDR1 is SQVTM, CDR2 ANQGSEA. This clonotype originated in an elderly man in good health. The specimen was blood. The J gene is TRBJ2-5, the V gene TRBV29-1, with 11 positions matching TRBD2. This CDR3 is CSVETGTSGNEQYF. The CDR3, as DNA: TGCAGCGTTGAAACCGGGACTAGCGGAAATGAGCAGTACTTC.